Reported below is one TCR beta chain. Its antigen is still unknown. This CDR3 is built from 13 residues. The ends were cut back, 2 bases at V and 4 bases at J, with 11 bases in the middle. Germline values: CDR1 GTSNPN, CDR2 SVGIG (reference sequence). This entry belongs to a study of STAT5B mutations in CD4+ large granular lymphocyte leukemia. Study as a whole: Healthy donors showed HLA-associated enrichment of the CDR3 'QG' motif.

The protocol was immunoSEQ multiplex PCR, while the TCRdb copy is restricted to in-frame clones and leaves out a portion. The repertoire consists of about 30,000 clones, with 76% occurring once and the leading ten covering over 2%. Study-level points and caveats: TRBV06-family usage was enriched in top patient clones (8/27) versus controls (2/35).

Sequencing was performed on CD4+ T cells from blood buffy coats. The sequence came from a human donor in good health. The chain carries TRBV30 and TRBJ1-1; the D is unclear. The CDR3 nucleotides are TGTGCCTGGAGTAGGATCAGGAGCACTGAAGCTTTCTTT. It encodes CAWSRIRSTEAFF.